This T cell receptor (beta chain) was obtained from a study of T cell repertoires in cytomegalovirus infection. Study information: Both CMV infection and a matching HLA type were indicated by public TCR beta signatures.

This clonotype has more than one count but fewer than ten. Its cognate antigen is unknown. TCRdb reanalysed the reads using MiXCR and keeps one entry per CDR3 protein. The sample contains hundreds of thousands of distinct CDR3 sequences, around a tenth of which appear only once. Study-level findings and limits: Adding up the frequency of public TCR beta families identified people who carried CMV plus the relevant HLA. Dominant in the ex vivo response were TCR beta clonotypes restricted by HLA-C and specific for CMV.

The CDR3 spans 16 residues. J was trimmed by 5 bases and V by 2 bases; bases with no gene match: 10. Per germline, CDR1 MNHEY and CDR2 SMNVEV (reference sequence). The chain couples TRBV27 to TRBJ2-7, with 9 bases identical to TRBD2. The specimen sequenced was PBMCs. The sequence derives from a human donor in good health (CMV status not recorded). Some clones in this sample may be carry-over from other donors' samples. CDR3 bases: TGTGCCAGCAGTTTAATATCAGGGACTAGCATCCACGAGCAGTACTTC. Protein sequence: CASSLISGTSIHEQYF.